The clone carrying this TCR beta chain has a count of ten or more. Its antigen is as yet unknown. The data are from a study of T-cell reconstitution after alpha-beta-depleted transplantation in children. Study-wide points: Reports say that about two months after transplant, the alpha-beta T cells came out of several hundred graft clones that had expanded.

Between the trimmed V and J ends, which lost 2 bases and 0 bases, there was a span of 14 bases. This CDR3 contains 16 residues. Preparation of the TCRbeta library involved a method that used unique molecular identifiers. TCRdb ran MiXCR on the PCR reads and lists one entry per CDR3 protein. The data contain about 29,000 distinct CDR3 sequences, 5.5% to 7.5% of them singletons. Source: PBMCs, mostly from graft donor cells, taken 180 days after TCRalphabeta/CD19-depleted stem cell transplant. This chain uses TRBV12-3 or TRBV12-4 with TRBJ2-7; D ambiguous. The sequence derives from a male patient younger than 18 who had a stem cell transplant for acute myeloid leukemia, so the T cells may come from the graft donor. CDR3 nucleotide sequence: TGTGCCAGCAGTTTATCGTCGACGGGTTCCTCCTACGAGCAGTACTTC. It codes for CASSLSSTGSSYEQYF.